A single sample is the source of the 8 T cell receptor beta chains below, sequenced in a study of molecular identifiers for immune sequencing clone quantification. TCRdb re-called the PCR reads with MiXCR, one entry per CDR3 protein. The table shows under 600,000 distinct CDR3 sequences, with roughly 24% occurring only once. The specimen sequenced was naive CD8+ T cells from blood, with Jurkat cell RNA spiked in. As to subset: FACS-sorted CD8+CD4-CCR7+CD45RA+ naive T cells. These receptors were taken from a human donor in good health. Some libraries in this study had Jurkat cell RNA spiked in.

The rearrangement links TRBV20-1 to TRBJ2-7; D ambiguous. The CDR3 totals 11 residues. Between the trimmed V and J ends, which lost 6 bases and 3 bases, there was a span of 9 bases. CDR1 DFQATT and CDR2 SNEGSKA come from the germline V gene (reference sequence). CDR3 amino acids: CSAESGYEQYF. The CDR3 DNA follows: TGCAGTGCCGAGTCGGGCTACGAGCAGTACTTC.

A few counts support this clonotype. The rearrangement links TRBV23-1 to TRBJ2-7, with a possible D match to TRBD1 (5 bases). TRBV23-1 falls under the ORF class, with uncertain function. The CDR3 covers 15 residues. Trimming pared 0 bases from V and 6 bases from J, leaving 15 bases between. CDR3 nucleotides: TGCGCCAGCAGTCAATCGTTGCGACAGTTCGGCGAGCAGTACTTC. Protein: CASSQSLRQFGEQYF.

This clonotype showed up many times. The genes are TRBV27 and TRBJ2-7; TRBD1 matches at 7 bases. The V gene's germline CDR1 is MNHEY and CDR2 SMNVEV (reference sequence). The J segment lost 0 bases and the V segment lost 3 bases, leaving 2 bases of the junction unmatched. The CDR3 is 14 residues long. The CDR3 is CASSFEGASYEQYF. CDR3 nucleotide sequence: TGTGCCAGCAGTTTCGAGGGGGCCTCCTACGAGCAGTACTTC.

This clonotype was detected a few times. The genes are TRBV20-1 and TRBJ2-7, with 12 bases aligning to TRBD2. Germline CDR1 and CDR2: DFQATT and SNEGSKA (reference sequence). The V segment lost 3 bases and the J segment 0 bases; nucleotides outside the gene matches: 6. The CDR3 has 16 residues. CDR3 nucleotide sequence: TGCAGTGCTAGTCGGCTAGCGGGAGGGAACTCCTACGAGCAGTACTTC. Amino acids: CSASRLAGGNSYEQYF.

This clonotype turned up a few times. CDR3 DNA: TGCGCCAGCAGCCAAGATGGTCCTAGCGGGAGGTACACCGGGGAGCTGTTTTTT. Translation: CASSQDGPSGRYTGELFF. The rearrangement joins TRBV4-3 to TRBJ2-2; 11 bases fit TRBD2. This CDR3 comprises 18 residues. The J segment lost 3 bases and the V segment lost 0 bases, leaving 6 bases of the junction unmatched. Germline values: CDR1 LGHNA, CDR2 YSLEER.

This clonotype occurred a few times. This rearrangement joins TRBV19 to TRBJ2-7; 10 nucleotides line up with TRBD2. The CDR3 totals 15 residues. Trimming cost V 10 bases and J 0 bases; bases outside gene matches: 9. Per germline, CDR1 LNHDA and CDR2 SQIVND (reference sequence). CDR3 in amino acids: CATKQGLAYSYEQYF. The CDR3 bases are TGTGCCACTAAACAGGGACTAGCGTACTCCTACGAGCAGTACTTC.

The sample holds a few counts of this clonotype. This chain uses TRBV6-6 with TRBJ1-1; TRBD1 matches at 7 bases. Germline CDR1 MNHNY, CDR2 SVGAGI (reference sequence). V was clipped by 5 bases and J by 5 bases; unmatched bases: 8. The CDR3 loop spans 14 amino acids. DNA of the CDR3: TGTGCCAGCAGTCTTGGACAGGTGGGGACTGAAGCTTTCTTT. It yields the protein CASSLGQVGTEAFF.

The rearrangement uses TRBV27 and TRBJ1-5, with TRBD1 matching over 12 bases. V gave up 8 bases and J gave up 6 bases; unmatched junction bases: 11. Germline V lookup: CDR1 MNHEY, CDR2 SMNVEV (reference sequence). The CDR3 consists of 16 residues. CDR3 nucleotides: TGTGCCAGCGGTACCGGGACAGGGGGCGCGGGTCAGCCCCAGCATTTT. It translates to CASGTGTGGAGQPQHF.